The clone carrying this T cell receptor beta chain was recorded only once. Source study methods: From reference gene primer amplification, estimates of nucleated cell counts were derived. Profiling relied on immunoSEQ multiplex PCR, and the TCRdb table lists in-frame clones only, not all of them. The V and J calls and clone size come from that table; D and trimming were worked out from the DNA. The sample gives approximately 82,000 clones, more than 80% of which show up once; around 13% is in the top ten. The data derive from a study of blood T cell repertoires in COVID-19. Study-wide background: The origin of the acute and convalescent COVID-19 samples was the United States, Italy and Spain. Nucleic acid was either cDNA or gDNA, and it came from T cells, B-cell-depleted T cells, or PBMCs.

The germline V gene has CDR1 MNHEY and CDR2 SMNVEV (reference sequence). The CDR3 consists of 16 residues. With 4 bases removed from V and 0 bases from J, the gap between germline ends came to 14 bases. This receptor was taken from a human donor in a cohort sampled during active COVID-19. This chain links TRBV27 with TRBJ2-3, with a weak D call TRBD2 (6 bases). Sequenced: peripheral blood. CDR3 sequence (DNA): TGTGCCAGCAGTTCCTTGGGCGGGGCAAGCACAGATACGCAGTATTTT. Protein product: CASSSLGGASTDTQYF.